The 15 T cell receptor beta chains in this list originate from one sample, sequenced in a study of vaccination and CD4 T cells after COVID-19. Their antigens remain unidentified. Treatment here: roughly 10-day PBMC culture with coronavirus spike peptide pools or control peptides (ViraFEST assay). Oncomine TCR Beta short-read sequencing was applied to DNA from cultured CD4+ T cells. MiXCR was run by TCRdb on the PCR reads, yielding one entry per CDR3 protein. The sample lists 7,000 to 9,500 distinct CDR3 sequences; approximately 70% were seen once. Sequencing input: CD4+ T cells from blood, cultured in vitro. The receptors originated from a human donor who had recovered from COVID-19.

This chain links TRBV18 with TRBJ2-7; D possibly corresponds to TRBD2 (5 bases). Germline CDR1 KGHSH, CDR2 LQKENI. CDR3 length: 14 amino acids. Between the trimmed V and J ends, which lost 2 bases and 0 bases, there was a span of 8 bases. For the CDR3, the DNA is TGTGCCAGCTCACCAACGGGGAGCTCCTACGAGCAGTACTTC. Its translation: CASSPTGSSYEQYF.

This sequence joins TRBV7-2 and TRBJ2-7; no reliable D call. The germline V and J ends were trimmed by 2 bases and 3 bases, with 8 bases remaining between them. Germline CDR1 reads SGHTA; CDR2 reads FQGNSA. CDR3 size: 13 residues. CDR3 sequence reads: CASSLSPIYEQYF. The CDR3, as DNA: TGTGCCAGCAGCTTATCACCGATCTACGAGCAGTACTTC. Drawing the rest from reference TRBV7-2 and TRBJ2-7, the complete variable domain is GAGVSQSPSNKVTEKGKDVELRCDPISGHTALYWYRQSLGQGLEFLIYFQGNSAPDKSGLPSDRFSAERTGGSVSTLTIQRTQQEDSAVYLCASSLSPIYEQYFGPGTRLTVT.

CDR3 amino acids: CASRDSRGTDTQYF. In DNA form, the CDR3 reads TGTGCCAGTAGGGACAGTAGAGGCACAGATACGCAGTATTTT. V usage is TRBV6-1 and J usage is TRBJ2-3; 7 positions match TRBD1. V lost 9 bases to trimming and J lost 1 base; unmatched junction nucleotides: 7. Germline CDR1 is MNHNS and CDR2 is SASEGT. This CDR3 spans 14 amino acids.

The CDR3: CASSEARGAGQPQHF. The CDR3 coding sequence is TGTGCCAGCAGTGAAGCACGGGGGGCGGGTCAGCCCCAGCATTTT. The V call is TRBV2, the J call TRBJ1-5, with D maybe TRBD1 (6 bases). V gave up 0 bases and J gave up 6 bases, with 12 bases separating them. The CDR3 has 15 amino acids. CDR1 and CDR2 from the germline V gene are SNHLY and FYNNEI.

The V and J genes are TRBV7-6 and TRBJ1-6; D call uncertain. The V end lost 5 bases, the J end lost 6 bases, and 14 bases lay between the germline ends. The CDR3 consists of 15 residues. CDR1 and CDR2 (germline): SGHVS, FNYEAQ. The CDR3 sequence is CASSPRPASNSPLHF. CDR3 DNA sequence: TGTGCCAGCAGCCCCCGGCCCGCTTCTAATTCACCCCTCCACTTT.

Worth noting for this clonotype: One end of the junction is discordant with germline, which a read error may explain. This chain connects TRBV24-1 to TRBJ1-5; TRBD1 is a possible D gene (6 bases). The CDR3 contains 16 residues. CDR1 KGHDR and CDR2 SFDVKD come from the germline V gene. The CDR3 nucleotides read TGTGCCACCAGTGACTCTCCGGGACACCGGAATCCGCCCCAGCATTTT. It is translated as CATSDSPGHRNPPQHF.

The chain combines TRBV24-1 with TRBJ2-7; D is possibly TRBD2 (6 bases). This CDR3 spans 16 amino acids. The V and J ends lost 0 bases and 0 bases respectively, with 11 bases between them. Germline V gives CDR1 KGHDR, CDR2 SFDVKD. The CDR3 DNA follows: TGTGCCACCAGTGATTTGCCGGGACTTATCTCCTACGAGCAGTACTTC. This gives the protein CATSDLPGLISYEQYF.

The chain has TRBV7-8 and TRBJ1-2, with 9 bases aligning to TRBD1. CDR3 length: 14 amino acids. Germline V lookup: CDR1 SGHVS, CDR2 FQNEAQ. Germline trimming cut 5 bases from V and 3 bases from J; bases unmatched to any gene: 4. CDR3 loop: CASSRRTGDYGYTF. CDR3 sequence (DNA): TGTGCCAGCAGCCGACGGACAGGGGACTATGGCTACACCTTC.

This chain links TRBV21-1 with TRBJ1-5. TRBV21-1 is described as a pseudogene. The CDR3 runs 18 residues. The CDR3 protein is CASSKGRWVKYSNQPQHF. Here the CDR3 DNA reads TGTGCCAGCAGCAAAGGGCGTTGGGTAAAGTATAGCAATCAGCCCCAGCATTTT.

The V gene is TRBV28, the J gene TRBJ1-1; D perhaps matches TRBD1 (6 bases). With 6 bases removed from V and 0 bases from J, the gap between germline ends came to 20 bases. Germline V gene data show CDR1 as MDHEN and CDR2 as SYDVKM. The CDR3 runs to 17 residues. The CDR3 DNA is TGTGCCAGCAGCCGAACCCCTTGGGGGGCGATGAACACTGAAGCTTTCTTT. The encoded protein is CASSRTPWGAMNTEAFF. Filled out from reference TRBV28 and TRBJ1-1, the complete variable domain reads DVKVTQSSRYLVKRTGEKVFLECVQDMDHENMFWYRQDPGLGLRLIYFSYDVKMKEKGDIPEGYSVSREKKERFSLILESASTNQTSMYLCASSRTPWGAMNTEAFFGQGTRLTVV.

The CDR3 region is CSVEPGVGEQYF. DNA of the CDR3: TGCAGCGTTGAACCAGGGGTGGGAGAGCAGTACTTC. J is TRBJ2-7 and V is TRBV29-1; TRBD1 might be the D (6 bases). CDR1 SQVTM and CDR2 ANQGSEA come from the germline V gene. V gave up 2 bases and J gave up 7 bases, with 12 bases separating them. The CDR3 extends over 12 amino acids.

V and J are TRBV6-2 or TRBV6-3 and TRBJ1-5, with 7 bases identical to TRBD1. CDR3 length: 13 residues. V lost 8 bases, J lost 10 bases, and 11 bases stayed unmatched. Germline lookup yields CDR1 MNHEY and CDR2 SVGEGT. The CDR3 bases are TGTGCCAGCCAAGGACAGGTCTGGTTTCCCCAGCATTTT. This encodes CASQGQVWFPQHF.

The chain is built from TRBV29-1 and TRBJ1-2; possibly TRBD1 for D (6 bases). The CDR3 is 13 residues long. The V and J ends lost 7 bases and 1 base respectively, with 13 bases between them. Germline loops: CDR1 SQVTM, CDR2 ANQGSEA. DNA for the CDR3: TGCAGCGCAGGGGAGCCAGATAACTATGGCTACACCTTC. Protein: CSAGEPDNYGYTF. The variable domain in full, completed from reference TRBV29-1 and TRBJ1-2, reads SAVISQKPSRDICQRGTSLTIQCQVDSQVTMMFWYRQQPGQSLTLIATANQGSEATYESGFVIDKFPISRPNLTFSTLTVSNMSPEDSSIYLCSAGEPDNYGYTFGSGTRLTVV.

CDR3: CASSLEVSGQETQYF. The CDR3, as DNA: TGTGCCAGCAGCTTAGAGGTCTCAGGGCAAGAGACCCAGTACTTC. The V and J genes are TRBV7-9 and TRBJ2-5; D might be TRBD1 (5 bases). V was trimmed by 1 base and J by 2 bases, leaving 11 bases between them. CDR1 is SEHNR, CDR2 FQNEAQ, per germline (reference sequence). CDR3 size: 15 residues.

The chain recombines TRBV5-4 with TRBJ2-1; D may be TRBD1 or TRBD2 (7 bases each). This CDR3 is built from 15 residues. Looked up from germline, CDR1 is SGHNT and CDR2 is YYREEE (reference sequence). V lost 3 bases to trimming and J lost 3 bases, with 13 bases between them. The CDR3 sequence: CASSSGGGIYNEQFF. CDR3 in DNA: TGTGCCAGCAGCTCAGGGGGGGGAATCTACAATGAGCAGTTCTTC.